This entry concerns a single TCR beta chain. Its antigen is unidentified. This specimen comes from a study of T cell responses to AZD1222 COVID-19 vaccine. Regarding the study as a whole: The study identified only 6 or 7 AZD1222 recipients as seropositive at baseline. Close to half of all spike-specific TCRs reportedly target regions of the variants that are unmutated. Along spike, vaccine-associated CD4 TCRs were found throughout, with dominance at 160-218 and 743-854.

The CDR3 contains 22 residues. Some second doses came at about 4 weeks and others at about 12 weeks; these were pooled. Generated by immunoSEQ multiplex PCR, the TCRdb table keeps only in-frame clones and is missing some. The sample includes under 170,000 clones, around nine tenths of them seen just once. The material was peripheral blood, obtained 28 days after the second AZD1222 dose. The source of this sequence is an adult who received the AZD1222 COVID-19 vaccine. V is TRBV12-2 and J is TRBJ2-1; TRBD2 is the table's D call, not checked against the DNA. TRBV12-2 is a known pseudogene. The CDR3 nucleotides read TGTGCAAGTCGCACTCGTACTAGCGGGAGGGCCAAGGGGGTTGGGGAATTGGATGAGCAGTTCTTC. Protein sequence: CASRTRTSGRAKGVGELDEQFF.